The 8 T cell receptor beta chains given below trace back to one sample, sequenced in a study of Graves' ophthalmopathy and Graves' hyperthyroidism. Using RNA transcripts, the TCR beta CDR3 regions were amplified. HTBI primers were used in a first-round RT-PCR, which preceded a second-round multiplex PCR. MiXCR, applied by TCRdb to the multiplex PCR reads, yields one record per CDR3 protein. Altogether over a million distinct CDR3 sequences are present, less than 45% being singletons, with the ten largest covering around 10%. The sample taken for sequencing was peripheral blood or thyroid tissue (not recorded which). Receptors were obtained from an adult man with Graves' hyperthyroidism.

This clonotype showed up many times. The rearrangement links TRBV7-2 to TRBJ2-7; D is possibly TRBD1 (6 bases). Trimming took 5 bases from V and 4 from J, leaving 15 bases between them. CDR3 size: 14 residues. CDR1 and CDR2 (germline): SGHTA, FQGNSA. The CDR3 bases are TGTGCCAGCAGCCGATACCAGGGGTTATACGAGCAGTACTTC. It specifies CASSRYQGLYEQYF.

This clonotype was seen repeatedly, ten times or more. The chain is built from TRBV7-8 and TRBJ2-2; TRBD1 matches at 7 bases. Germline CDR1 is SGHVS and CDR2 is FQNEAQ. The CDR3 runs 16 residues. V gave up 4 bases and J gave up 3 bases; unmatched junction bases: 8. The CDR3 DNA reads as TGTGCCAGCAGCTCACACAGGGGCTTGTACACCGGGGAGCTGTTTTTT. It specifies CASSSHRGLYTGELFF.

This clonotype was detected a few times. This chain links TRBV11-2 with TRBJ1-1; 8 bases align to TRBD1. CDR3 size: 15 residues. CDR1 SGHAT and CDR2 FQNNGV come from the germline V gene. V shed 11 bases and J 5 bases; nucleotides not matched to a gene: 16. The CDR3 coding sequence is TGTGCCTGGAGTGGACAGGGCCTCTTTGGGACTGAAGCTTTCTTT. Its protein product is CAWSGQGLFGTEAFF.

The chain couples TRBV15 to TRBJ1-2, with 9 nucleotides matching TRBD1. Germline assignment: CDR1 LNHNV and CDR2 YYDKDF (reference sequence). The ends lost 5 bases at V and 8 bases at J; junction bases unmatched: 3. This CDR3 has 12 amino acids. The CDR3 sequence: CATSGDRGGYTF. The CDR3 DNA reads TGTGCCACCAGCGGCGACAGGGGGGGCTACACCTTC.

CDR3 nucleotides: TGTGCCAGCAGTGACGACAGTTGGGAGGACGAAAAACTGTTTTTT. It yields the protein CASSDDSWEDEKLFF. This rearrangement joins TRBV6-5 to TRBJ1-4; weak D call: TRBD1 (5 bases). Germline V gene lookup returns CDR1 MNHEY and CDR2 SVGAGI. Trimming shortened V by 5 bases and J by 8 bases, and 18 bases separated the two germline ends. The CDR3 is 15 residues long.

This clonotype was seen ten or more times. The CDR3 protein is CASRTDRDRTYEQYF. Here the CDR3 DNA reads TGTGCCAGCAGAACCGACAGGGATAGGACCTACGAGCAGTACTTC. V usage is TRBV6-5 and J usage is TRBJ2-7, with 7 bases aligning to TRBD1. The CDR3 is 15 residues long. Trimming took 6 bases from V and 2 from J; bases not matched to a gene: 10. CDR1 is MNHEY, CDR2 SVGAGI, per germline.

This clonotype was seen ten or more times. The rearrangement links TRBV19 to TRBJ1-5; D not certain. Trimming left V 5 bases short and J 4 bases short, with 9 bases between. The CDR3 has 13 amino acids. Germline loops: CDR1 LNHDA, CDR2 SQIVND (reference sequence). CDR3 DNA: TGTGCCAGTAGTGGCAACTTAAATCAGCCCCAGCATTTT. Translated, it gives CASSGNLNQPQHF. Together with reference TRBV19 and TRBJ1-5, the CDR3 gives the full variable domain: DGGITQSPKYLFRKEGQNVTLSCEQNLNHDAMYWYRQDPGQGLRLIYYSQIVNDFQKGDIAEGYSVSREKKESFPLTVTSAQKNPTAFYLCASSGNLNQPQHFGDGTRLSIL.

This clonotype came up a few times. The rearrangement joins TRBV4-3 to TRBJ2-7; no clear D gene. V shed 3 bases and J shed 4 bases, with 16 bases lying between them. The CDR3 is 15 amino acids. The germline CDR1 and CDR2 sequences are LGHNA and YSLEER. CDR3 bases: TGCGCCAGCAGCCAGACTTATCGCGGTGGGTACGAGCAGTACTTC. It is translated as CASSQTYRGGYEQYF.